The rows below give T cell receptor beta chains drawn from one sample of a study of PD-1 blockade in classical Hodgkin lymphoma. Some clones are missing from TCRdb's copy, which holds only in-frame ones; the method was immunoSEQ multiplex PCR. The table records approximately 30,000 clones, around four fifths of them present only once. Sequencing used peripheral blood mononuclear cells (PBMCs), obtained before the fourth cycle of nivolumab. Every receptor here comes from a human donor with classical Hodgkin lymphoma. Both conserved end residues are part of each CDR3. Each record gives: D gene, clone size, J gene, V gene, CDR3 DNA, CDR3 protein. D genes are given only for firm matches. Clone size, where shown, is once, few, many, or a class for clones that have expanded.

.,.,TRBJ2-5,TRBV18,TGTGCCAGCTCACCTGGACTGGGAGAGACCCAGTACTTC,CASSPGLGETQYF
TRBD2,.,TRBJ2-1,TRBV6-5,TGTGCCAGCAAAGCGGGAGGAATACTGTACAATGAGCAGTTCTTC,CASKAGGILYNEQFF
.,.,TRBJ2-1,TRBV6-1,TGTGCCAGCACCCAAGGCGGGACGGAATACAATGAGCAGTTCTTC,CASTQGGTEYNEQFF
.,.,TRBJ1-1,TRBV7-3,TGTGCCAGCAGCCGGGACCAGAACACTGAAGCTTTCTTT,CASSRDQNTEAFF
TRBD1,few,TRBJ2-7,TRBV5-1,TGCGCCAGCAGCTTGGATGGACAGGGTCTCTACGAGCAGTACTTC,CASSLDGQGLYEQYF
TRBD2,once,TRBJ2-7,TRBV5-4,TGTGCCAGCAGCCCCGGGGGTAGCGGGAGTTTCTCCTACGAGCAGTACTTC,CASSPGGSGSFSYEQYF
.,large,TRBJ1-5,TRBV6-5,TGTGCCAGCAGTTATACGGGGGAATGGAATCAGCCCCAGCATTTT,CASSYTGEWNQPQHF
.,.,TRBJ1-2,TRBV2,TGTGCCAGCCAGACTCCGCTGGAAAGGTATGGCTACACCTTC,CASQTPLERYGYTF
TRBD2,.,TRBJ2-7,TRBV27,TGTGCCAGCAGTTTTAGTGGGAGGGCCAACGAGCAGTACTTC,CASSFSGRANEQYF
TRBD2,.,TRBJ2-3,TRBV28,TGTGCCAGCAGTTTAGCGGGAGGAATGGATACGCAGTATTTT,CASSLAGGMDTQYF
TRBD2,few,TRBJ2-3,TRBV7-9,TGTGCCAGCAGCTTAGGGACTAGCGGGAGTGCAGATACGCAGTATTTT,CASSLGTSGSADTQYF
.,.,TRBJ1-4,TRBV14,TGTGCCAGCAGCCAAGTGGGCGGTTTTAATGAAAAACTGTTTTTT,CASSQVGGFNEKLFF
TRBD1,.,TRBJ2-2,TRBV27,TGTGCCAGCAGGACAGGGGGCTGGGACACCGGGGAGCTGTTTTTT,CASRTGGWDTGELFF
.,.,TRBJ1-1,TRBV27,TGTGCCAGCAAGCGGGTGGGGGGCACTGAAGCTTTCTTT,CASKRVGGTEAFF
.,.,TRBJ2-3,TRBV5-1,TGCGCCAGCAGCTTCGGACAGCTCACAGATACGCAGTATTTT,CASSFGQLTDTQYF
.,once,TRBJ1-6,TRBV6-4,TGTGCCAGCACCAACCTAGGCCCGAATTCACCCCTCCACTTT,CASTNLGPNSPLHF
.,medium-sized,TRBJ1-2,TRBV9,TGTGCCAGCAGCGTAGGAGCCCTTGGGGGACCCACTGGCTACACCTTC,CASSVGALGGPTGYTF
TRBD1,.,TRBJ2-7,TRBV15,TGTGCCACCTCGGGACAGGGCCGCGAGCAGTACTTC,CATSGQGREQYF
TRBD2,.,TRBJ2-5,TRBV2,TGTGCCAGCAGTGAGGGTCTAGCGGGAGCAGGAGGGTACCAAGAGACCCAGTACTTC,CASSEGLAGAGGYQETQYF
TRBD2,.,TRBJ2-1,TRBV10-3,TGTGCCATCAGCTTTCCGGGACTAGCGGGAGGTAATGAGCAGTTCTTC,CAISFPGLAGGNEQFF
TRBD2,few,TRBJ2-3,TRBV6-1,TGTGCCAGCAGTGAATTAGCGGGAGGATTCACAGATACGCAGTATTTT,CASSELAGGFTDTQYF
.,.,TRBJ1-2,TRBV5-6,TGTGCCAGCAGCACCATAAGCGGGGGCTACACCTTC,CASSTISGGYTF
TRBD1,.,TRBJ1-2,TRBV28,TGTGCCATCCAGGGGGGCTATGGCTACACCTTC,CAIQGGYGYTF
TRBD2,once,TRBJ2-1,TRBV28,TGTGCCAGCAGTGCCTCTAGCGGGAGGGCCCTCGATGAGCAGTTCTTC,CASSASSGRALDEQFF
.,.,TRBJ2-3,TRBV28,TGTGCCAGCAGTTTAGAAGAACCAAATACGCAGTATTTT,CASSLEEPNTQYF
TRBD2,.,TRBJ2-1,TRBV6-5,TGTGCCAGCAGTTATGGGGGGGGTGAGTGGCGGCAGTTCTTC,CASSYGGGEWRQFF
TRBD1,.,TRBJ2-5,TRBV29-1,TGCAGCGTCACCCTGATTGGGCAGGGGGCCAAGACCCAGTACTTC,CSVTLIGQGAKTQYF
.,.,TRBJ2-7,TRBV10-3,TGTGCCATCCAGGGGGGCTGGGGCAGCGGCGAGCAGTACTTC,CAIQGGWGSGEQYF
.,.,TRBJ2-1,TRBV6-5,TGTGCCAGCAGTCCGTGGGCCGACTACAATGAGCAGTTCTTC,CASSPWADYNEQFF
.,.,TRBJ1-1,TRBV6-1,TGTGCCAGCAGTGAAGTTTCCAGCACTGAAGCTTTCTTT,CASSEVSSTEAFF
.,.,TRBJ1-3,TRBV27,TGTGCCAGCAAAGAACAGATCTCTGGAAACACCATATATTTT,CASKEQISGNTIYF
.,.,TRBJ2-7,TRBV7-8,TGTGCCAGCAGCTTAGTTTTTGGCAGGGGTGTCTATTACGAGCAGTACTTC,CASSLVFGRGVYYEQYF
TRBD2,few,TRBJ2-7,TRBV4-1,TGCGCCAGCAGCCAATTACTAGCGGAGAAGTACGAGCAGTACTTC,CASSQLLAEKYEQYF
.,.,TRBJ2-3,TRBV18,TGTGCCAGCTCACCAGTCGGACAGACCACAGATACGCAGTATTTT,CASSPVGQTTDTQYF
TRBD2,.,TRBJ2-3,TRBV27,TGTGCCAGCAGTTTAGCGGGAGTAGCAGATACGCAGTATTTT,CASSLAGVADTQYF
.,.,TRBJ1-5,TRBV19,TGTGCCAGTAGTATAGATCTACAGGGGCCCCAGCATTTT,CASSIDLQGPQHF
.,.,TRBJ2-5,TRBV27,TGTGCCAGCAGTTCGCACGGGGGGCGGCAAGAGACCCAGTACTTC,CASSSHGGRQETQYF
.,once,TRBJ2-1,TRBV11-2,TGTGCCAGCAGCTTAGCTGGGTTACCTGAGCAGTTCTTC,CASSLAGLPEQFF
TRBD1,.,TRBJ2-7,TRBV28,TGTGCCAGCCTGGACAGGGTCAAGTACGAGCAGTACTTC,CASLDRVKYEQYF
.,.,TRBJ1-2,TRBV25-1,TGTGCCAGCAGTGACGGAGGAGGTAGGGGCTACACCTTC,CASSDGGGRGYTF
TRBD1,.,TRBJ2-1,TRBV27,TGTGCCAGCAGTTGGACAGGGGGGCACAATGAGCAGTTCTTC,CASSWTGGHNEQFF
.,.,TRBJ2-2,TRBV19,TGTGCCAGTAGTCCGGACTCAACCGGGGAGCTGTTTTTT,CASSPDSTGELFF
.,.,TRBJ1-2,TRBV6-6,TGTGCCAGCAGTGTCAGGGAGGAAGGTGGCTATGGCTACACCTTC,CASSVREEGGYGYTF
.,.,TRBJ2-7,TRBV30,TGTGCCTGGAGTATCCGGGACACCTACGAGCAGTACTTC,CAWSIRDTYEQYF